The 18 T cell receptor beta chains in this list originate from one sample, sequenced in a study of cytomegalovirus exposure and HLA in healthy donors. The PCR had 60 Vbeta and 13 Jbeta primers. Generated by immunoSEQ multiplex PCR, the TCRdb table keeps only in-frame clones and is missing some. This repertoire shows about 190,000 clones, less than 85% found once; its top ten account for approximately 4.8%. Source material: PBMCs. The receptors shown here come from a man aged 25-45 years in good health and CMV-seropositive.

This chain links TRBV5-4 with TRBJ2-3; D is unclear. The CDR3 extends over 13 amino acids. Per germline, CDR1 SGHNT and CDR2 YYREEE (reference sequence). The V end lost 2 bases, the J end lost 2 bases, and 6 bases lay between the germline ends. The CDR3: CASSFTDTDTQYF. The CDR3 coding sequence is TGTGCCAGCAGCTTTACAGACACAGATACGCAGTATTTT.

The V gene is TRBV7-2, the J gene TRBJ2-1, with TRBD2 matching 10 bases. This CDR3 region has 15 residues. V was clipped by 1 base and J by 7 bases; unmatched bases: 4. CDR1 and CDR2 from the germline V gene are SGHTA and FQGNSA. DNA of the CDR3: TGTGCCAGCAGCTTAGAACTAGCGGGGTATAATGAGCAGTTCTTC. It is translated as CASSLELAGYNEQFF.

The chain uses TRBV19 and TRBJ2-1; D call uncertain. The germline V gene encodes CDR1 LNHDA and CDR2 SQIVND (reference sequence). CDR3 length: 13 residues. The V and J ends lost 7 bases and 6 bases respectively, with 13 bases between them. Written as DNA, the CDR3 is TGTGCCAGTAACAACGTTCTTGGCAATGAGCAGTTCTTC. Translated: CASNNVLGNEQFF. Supplemented by reference TRBV19 and TRBJ2-1, the full variable domain reads DGGITQSPKYLFRKEGQNVTLSCEQNLNHDAMYWYRQDPGQGLRLIYYSQIVNDFQKGDIAEGYSVSREKKESFPLTVTSAQKNPTAFYLCASNNVLGNEQFFGPGTRLTVL.

The chain combines TRBV5-1 with TRBJ2-7; 8 bases agree with TRBD1. CDR3 size: 14 residues. Trimming removed 7 bases from V and 6 bases from J; junction bases left unmatched: 12. The germline CDR1 and CDR2 sequences are SGHRS and YFSETQ. CDR3 residues: CASSPGQGGLEQYF. Written as DNA, the CDR3 is TGCGCCAGCTCCCCCGGACAGGGAGGTCTCGAGCAGTACTTC. Drawing the rest from reference TRBV5-1 and TRBJ2-7, the complete variable domain is KAGVTQTPRYLIKTRGQQVTLSCSPISGHRSVSWYQQTPGQGLQFLFEYFSETQRNKGNFPGRFSGRQFSNSRSEMNVSTLELGDSALYLCASSPGQGGLEQYFGPGTRLTVT.

This clone was seen only once. V usage is TRBV6-6 and J usage is TRBJ1-2; 7 bases match TRBD1. The CDR3 covers 14 residues. Trimming cost V 11 bases and J 2 bases; bases outside gene matches: 11. Germline values: CDR1 MNHNY, CDR2 SVGAGI (reference sequence). The CDR3 loop is CAVETGEINYGYTF. The CDR3 DNA is TGTGCCGTGGAAACAGGGGAAATAAACTATGGCTACACCTTC.

This chain joins TRBV5-1 and TRBJ2-1, with 11 bases identical to TRBD2. V gave up 7 bases and J gave up 1 base; unmatched junction bases: 4. There are 15 residues in the CDR3. Germline assignment: CDR1 SGHRS and CDR2 YFSETQ. Here the CDR3 reads CASQLAGGSYNEQFF. The CDR3 coding sequence is TGCGCCAGCCAGCTAGCGGGAGGATCCTACAATGAGCAGTTCTTC.

This clone has just one count. This chain links TRBV21-1 with TRBJ2-1; the table names TRBD2, a call not compared with the DNA. TRBV21-1 is shown as a pseudogene. The CDR3 runs to 15 residues. The CDR3 DNA sequence: TGTGCCAGCAGCAAAGAGCGAGCGGGAGTGGATGAGCAGTTCTTC. Translating gives CASSKERAGVDEQFF.

V and J are TRBV7-9 and TRBJ2-1, with 16 bases lining up with TRBD2. This CDR3 is built from 15 residues. Trimming at V came to 6 bases and at J to 8 bases, leaving 4 bases not matched to a gene. Germline-derived CDR1 and CDR2 are SEHNR and FQNEAQ (reference sequence). CDR3 residues: CASSPGTSGRDEQFF. The DNA for the CDR3 is TGTGCCAGCAGTCCCGGGACTAGCGGGAGGGATGAGCAGTTCTTC.

The chain employs TRBV13 and TRBJ2-7; 10 nucleotides line up with TRBD2. Germline V gene lookup returns CDR1 PRHDT and CDR2 FYEKMQ (reference sequence). The CDR3 is made up of 15 amino acids. V trimming: 2 bases; J trimming: 6 bases; junction bases outside the gene matches: 7. This chain's CDR3 is CASSLSAAGGVEQYF. As DNA, the CDR3 is TGTGCCAGCAGCTTATCAGCAGCGGGAGGGGTCGAGCAGTACTTC.

V usage is TRBV30 and J usage is TRBJ2-3; 7 positions match TRBD2. The CDR3 runs 12 residues. Trimming took 5 bases from V and 7 from J; bases not matched to a gene: 6. From germline, CDR1 is GTSNPN and CDR2 SVGIG (reference sequence). The CDR3 DNA reads as TGTGCCTGGCGACTAGCCCCAAATACGCAGTATTTT. Amino acids: CAWRLAPNTQYF.

The chain is built from TRBV7-9 and TRBJ2-7; 7 positions agree with TRBD2. Germline CDR1 and CDR2: SEHNR and FQNEAQ (reference sequence). Losses at the gene ends were 7 bases for V and 2 bases for J; bases not matched to a gene: 8. The CDR3 extends over 14 amino acids. The CDR3 sequence: CASTGGGATYEQYF. CDR3 sequence (DNA): TGTGCCAGCACCGGGGGAGGGGCGACCTACGAGCAGTACTTC.

The rearrangement joins TRBV9 to TRBJ2-1; the match to TRBD1 covers 11 bases. The germline gives CDR1 SGDLS, CDR2 YYNGEE. V shed 7 bases, J shed 7 bases, and the junction held 10 bases outside the gene matches. CDR3 size: 15 residues. In DNA form, the CDR3 reads TGTGCCAGCGAGTCCGGGACAGGGGGTACGAATGAGCAGTTCTTC. Protein sequence: CASESGTGGTNEQFF.

V usage is TRBV6-6 and J usage is TRBJ1-5; D remains unclear. This CDR3 has 12 residues. Trimming pared 6 bases from V and 4 bases from J, leaving 7 bases between. The V gene's germline CDR1 is MNHNY and CDR2 SVGAGI (reference sequence). The CDR3 loop is CASRDSNQPQHF. DNA of the CDR3: TGTGCCAGCAGAGACTCTAATCAGCCCCAGCATTTT.

J is TRBJ2-4 and V is TRBV4-3, with D maybe TRBD2 (5 bases). The CDR3 is made up of 16 amino acids. Trimming left V 1 base short and J 0 bases short, with 10 bases between. The germline V gene encodes CDR1 LGHNA and CDR2 YSLEER. The CDR3 loop is CASSQVSGVAKNIQYF. The CDR3 bases are TGCGCCAGCAGCCAAGTATCCGGGGTAGCCAAAAACATTCAGTACTTC.

The chain uses TRBV7-2 and TRBJ1-2; D is unclear. The CDR3 covers 14 residues. Germline CDR1 and CDR2: SGHTA and FQGNSA. Trimming removed 1 base from V and 8 bases from J, with 14 bases in between. The CDR3 nucleotides read TGTGCCAGCAGCTTAGAGAGTGCAGGATTCGGCTACACCTTC. This sequence encodes CASSLESAGFGYTF.

The chain links TRBV30 to TRBJ2-2; D is unclear. Germline-derived CDR1 and CDR2 are GTSNPN and SVGIG (reference sequence). This CDR3 comprises 13 residues. Trimming pared 3 bases from V and 2 bases from J, leaving 7 bases between. CDR3 sequence (DNA): TGTGCCTGGAGGTCCTTCAACACCGGGGAGCTGTTTTTT. Encoded protein: CAWRSFNTGELFF.

This clone was detected a few times. The V gene is TRBV5-4, the J gene TRBJ1-2; D possibly corresponds to TRBD1 (5 bases). From germline, CDR1 is SGHNT and CDR2 YYREEE (reference sequence). V lost 3 bases and J lost 5, with 14 bases in between. The CDR3 runs to 14 residues. CDR3 DNA: TGTGCCAGCAGCTCGCTGGCCGGGGGTTATGGCTACACCTTC. Protein product: CASSSLAGGYGYTF.

V and J are TRBV19 and TRBJ1-3; D possibly corresponds to TRBD1 (5 bases). Germline CDR1 reads LNHDA; CDR2 reads SQIVND (reference sequence). The CDR3 consists of 15 residues. The ends were cut back, 3 bases at V and 0 bases at J, with 9 bases in the middle. CDR3 DNA sequence: TGTGCCAGTAGTATGGGCAGGGCCTCTGGAAACACCATATATTTT. It translates to CASSMGRASGNTIYF. The variable domain in full, completed from reference TRBV19 and TRBJ1-3, reads DGGITQSPKYLFRKEGQNVTLSCEQNLNHDAMYWYRQDPGQGLRLIYYSQIVNDFQKGDIAEGYSVSREKKESFPLTVTSAQKNPTAFYLCASSMGRASGNTIYFGEGSWLTVV.